The 7 T cell receptor beta chains below were found in one sample sequenced in a study of T cell responses to AZD1222 COVID-19 vaccine. Profiling relied on immunoSEQ multiplex PCR, and the TCRdb table lists in-frame clones only, not all of them. The sample consists of under 150,000 clones, about nine tenths of them appearing once. This specimen was peripheral blood, taken on day 0 of AZD1222 vaccination. The receptors were gathered from an adult in good health.

This clone was seen once. This chain links TRBV3-1 (or the pseudogene TRBV3-2) with TRBJ2-7, with 10 bases identical to TRBD2. This CDR3 is 15 amino acids long. J was trimmed by 3 bases and V by 1 base; bases with no gene match: 3. The germline gives CDR1 LGHDT, CDR2 YNNKEL (reference sequence). The CDR3 DNA reads as TGTGCCAGCAGCCAAGCCAGCGGGAGGGGCTACGAGCAGTACTTC. This gives the protein CASSQASGRGYEQYF.

The chain's CDR3 is CASSLRGPLTGELFF. The CDR3 bases are TGTGCCAGCAGTCTACGGGGGCCGTTAACCGGGGAGCTGTTTTTT. This rearrangement joins TRBV28 to TRBJ2-2; the D gene could be TRBD1 or TRBD2 (6 bases each). Germline V gene sequence: CDR1 MDHEN, CDR2 SYDVKM. Trimming removed 5 bases at V and 5 bases at J, with 15 bases between. The CDR3 extends over 15 amino acids.

This chain links TRBV27 with TRBJ1-5; D is ambiguous. V gave up 5 bases and J gave up 7 bases, with 9 bases separating them. CDR1 is MNHEY, CDR2 SMNVEV, per germline (reference sequence). This CDR3 is built from 12 residues. The DNA for the CDR3 is TGTGCCAGCAGTCCACCGGGGCAGCCCCAGCATTTT. Its translation is CASSPPGQPQHF.

This sequence joins TRBV7-2 and TRBJ1-6, with D hard to call. CDR1 and CDR2 from the germline V gene are SGHTA and FQGNSA. V lost 1 base and J lost 8, with 9 bases in between. The CDR3 runs 14 residues. Written as DNA, the CDR3 is TGTGCCAGCAGCTTAGGCGGGTTGGATTCACCCCTCCACTTT. Translating it yields CASSLGGLDSPLHF.

The genes are TRBV2 and TRBJ1-6, with 10 bases lining up with TRBD1. In germline, CDR1 is SNHLY, CDR2 FYNNEI. CDR3 length equals 13 residues. Germline trimming cut 10 bases from V and 6 bases from J; bases unmatched to any gene: 3. CDR3 region: CATWDRGNSPLHF. CDR3 coding DNA: TGTGCCACCTGGGACAGGGGTAATTCACCCCTCCACTTT.

The chain recombines TRBV3-1 (or the pseudogene TRBV3-2) with TRBJ2-7; tentatively, D is TRBD1 (5 bases). The germline V and J ends were trimmed by 2 bases and 9 bases, with 26 bases remaining between them. CDR1 LGHDT and CDR2 YNNKEL come from the germline V gene (reference sequence). The CDR3 length is 17 residues. The CDR3 nucleotides are TGTGCCAGCAGCCAAAAGGTTCCGGACATAACCTGTATCCGGCAGTACTTC. Amino acids: CASSQKVPDITCIRQYF.

The chain has TRBV6-6 and TRBJ1-5, with D possibly TRBD1 on 5 matching bases. V was trimmed by 7 bases and J by 7 bases, leaving 14 bases between them. CDR1 MNHNY and CDR2 SVGAGI come from the germline V gene (reference sequence). This CDR3 is built from 13 residues. The CDR3 nucleotides read TGTGCCAGCATAGGGGATCAGAACCAGCCCCAGCATTTT. This codes for CASIGDQNQPQHF.